The 25 T cell receptor beta chains in this list originate from one sample, sequenced in a study of response to subunit inactivated influenza vaccine (dated by TCRdb to the late 2010s). The library was produced with RT-PCR. TCRdb lists the instrument as Illumina HiSeq 2500. TCRdb reworked the public reads: Q25 trimming with fastp, MiXCR clone assembly, productive beta chains retained. Under each unique CDR3 protein, matching rows form one entry showing the most common genes and DNA. The sample has 490,000 or so distinct CDR3 sequences on record, 6% to 9% of them singletons. Approximately 12% of the sample is taken by the ten largest. Material: PBMCs from blood, obtained 23 to 25 months after vaccination. The source is a man aged 45 to 75 who received an inactivated influenza vaccine. Donor details come from another sample of the same person, matched by shared clones.

The rearrangement uses TRBV12-5 and TRBJ2-1; 8 bases match TRBD1. Germline-derived CDR1 and CDR2 are LGHNT and FRNRAP. Trimming removed 6 bases from V and 9 bases from J; junction bases left unmatched: 4. The CDR3 length is 12 residues. Here the CDR3 reads CASGTGVGEQFF. DNA of the CDR3: TGTGCTAGTGGGACAGGGGTAGGTGAGCAGTTCTTC. The full variable domain, completed using reference TRBV12-5 and TRBJ2-1, is DARVTQTPRHKVTEMGQEVTMRCQPILGHNTVFWYRQTMMQGLELLAYFRNRAPLDDSGMPKDRFSAEMPDATLATLKIQPSEPRDSAVYFCASGTGVGEQFFGPGTRLTVL.

This clonotype appeared many times. The genes are TRBV20-1 and TRBJ1-1, with unresolved D. CDR1 and CDR2 (germline): DFQATT, SNEGSKA (reference sequence). Deletions cut 0 bases from V and 5 bases from J, with 7 bases between. This CDR3 region has 12 residues. The CDR3 here is CSARELGTEAFF. In DNA, the CDR3 is TGCAGTGCTAGAGAGTTGGGAACTGAAGCTTTCTTT.

This clonotype has at least ten counts. The V gene is TRBV7-8, the J gene TRBJ2-5; perhaps TRBD1 as D (7 bases). Trimming left V 6 bases short and J 5 bases short, with 28 bases between. CDR3 length: 18 amino acids. Germline V CDR1 and CDR2: SGHVS, FQNEAQ. CDR3 loop: CASSPKRPGGSILETQYF. As DNA, the CDR3 is TGTGCCAGCAGTCCAAAACGGCCAGGGGGGTCGATTTTGGAGACCCAGTACTTC.

This sequence joins TRBV11-2 and TRBJ2-2; D may be TRBD2 (5 bases). Per the germline V gene, CDR1 is SGHAT and CDR2 is FQNNGV. The CDR3 totals 13 residues. The ends were cut back, 4 bases at V and 7 bases at J, with 10 bases in the middle. In nucleotides, the CDR3 is TGTGCCAGCAGCTCCCTAGCCATCGGGGAGCTGTTTTTT. Translating gives CASSSLAIGELFF.

This clonotype was counted a few times. The gene calls are TRBV7-2 and TRBJ2-1; TRBD1 is a possible D gene (6 bases). V lost 1 base and J 5 bases, leaving 15 bases between the germline ends. Germline CDR1 and CDR2: SGHTA and FQGNSA. CDR3 length equals 16 residues. The CDR3 spells CASSLGGTLANNEQFF. For the CDR3, the DNA is TGTGCCAGCAGCTTAGGGGGGACACTGGCGAACAATGAGCAGTTCTTC.

This clonotype has only a few counts. This chain links TRBV6-2 or TRBV6-3 with TRBJ2-2; 12 nucleotides agree with TRBD1. CDR3 length: 16 residues. Looked up from germline, CDR1 is MNHEY and CDR2 is SVGEGT. The V and J ends lost 6 bases and 4 bases, in that order; junction bases with no gene match: 6. For the CDR3, the DNA is TGTGCCAGCAGACCCGGGACAGGGGGCCTCACCGGGGAGCTGTTTTTT. Translating gives CASRPGTGGLTGELFF.

This sequence joins TRBV4-3 and TRBJ1-4, with TRBD1 matching over 8 bases. This CDR3 is built from 14 residues. Looked up from germline, CDR1 is LGHNA and CDR2 is YSLEER. V lost 6 bases and J lost 4; bases outside the gene matches: 4. CDR3 nucleotides: TGCGCCAGCAGGGAGGACAGGGTTAATGAAAAACTGTTTTTT. It encodes CASREDRVNEKLFF.

This clonotype was counted ten times or more. The chain is built from TRBV15 and TRBJ2-7; D possibly corresponds to TRBD2 (5 bases). V lost 0 bases and J 1 base, leaving 16 bases between the germline ends. The CDR3 spans 17 residues. Germline V gives CDR1 LNHNV, CDR2 YYDKDF (reference sequence). For the CDR3, the DNA is TGTGCCACCAGCAGAGATCGGGCGAGGGTCGTTTCCTACGAGCAGTACTTC. This gives the protein CATSRDRARVVSYEQYF.

This clonotype showed up just a few times. The rearrangement joins TRBV5-1 to TRBJ2-5; TRBD2 matches 7 bases. Germline V lookup: CDR1 SGHRS, CDR2 YFSETQ. The CDR3 runs to 15 residues. J lost 1 base, V lost 2 bases, and 5 bases had no gene match. The CDR3 bases are TGCGCCAGCAGCTTCGGGGGAGGGGTCCAAGAGACCCAGTACTTC. This encodes CASSFGGGVQETQYF.

This clonotype was seen at least ten times. The chain has TRBV5-1 and TRBJ1-1; TRBD1 aligns across 9 bases. Germline V gene lookup returns CDR1 SGHRS and CDR2 YFSETQ. The CDR3 has 18 residues. The ends lost 3 bases at V and 0 bases at J; junction bases unmatched: 12. CDR3 in DNA: TGCGCCAGCAGCTCCAGTCTGGACAGGGGAATATTGAACACTGAAGCTTTCTTT. Protein product: CASSSSLDRGILNTEAFF.

There are many counts of this clonotype. V is TRBV3-1 and J is TRBJ1-3, with D possibly being TRBD1 (5 bases). Looked up from germline, CDR1 is LGHDT and CDR2 is YNNKEL (reference sequence). The CDR3 consists of 17 residues. The germline V and J ends were trimmed by 2 bases and 3 bases, with 17 bases remaining between them. The chain's CDR3 is CASSQLNGALFGNTIYF. The CDR3 DNA reads as TGTGCCAGCAGCCAACTAAACGGGGCCCTCTTTGGAAACACCATATATTTT.

The chain couples TRBV10-3 to TRBJ2-2; D may be TRBD1 (7 bases). The CDR3 spans 14 residues. V lost 10 bases, J lost 4 bases, and 16 bases lay in between. Germline V gene data show CDR1 as ENHRY and CDR2 as SYGVKD. CDR3 sequence reads: CATEGARGTGELFF. CDR3 coding DNA: TGTGCCACCGAGGGGGCGCGGGGCACCGGGGAGCTGTTTTTT.

CDR3: CASSLLTGTNGYTF. Here the CDR3 DNA reads TGCGCCAGCAGCTTACTCACCGGGACCAATGGCTACACCTTC. The chain carries TRBV5-1 and TRBJ1-2, with D maybe TRBD1 (5 bases). V lost 2 bases, J lost 6 bases, and 14 bases lay in between. There are 14 residues in the CDR3. The germline CDR1 and CDR2 sequences are SGHRS and YFSETQ. Variable domain in full (rest from reference TRBV5-1 and TRBJ1-2): KAGVTQTPRYLIKTRGQQVTLSCSPISGHRSVSWYQQTPGQGLQFLFEYFSETQRNKGNFPGRFSGRQFSNSRSEMNVSTLELGDSALYLCASSLLTGTNGYTFGSGTRLTVV.

As concerns this clonotype: This sequence may be a read error, since a much larger clone differs from it by one base. This chain joins TRBV5-1 and TRBJ2-5, with D maybe TRBD2 (5 bases). CDR3 size: 13 residues. Per the germline V gene, CDR1 is SGHRS and CDR2 is YFSETQ. DNA of the CDR3: TGCGCCAGCAGCATGACTTCTAGGGAGACCCAGCACTTC. It specifies CASSMTSRETQHF.

This clonotype was picked up a small number of times. The V call is TRBV5-1, the J call TRBJ1-1; D gene uncertain. Trimming stripped 2 bases from V and 0 bases from J, with 11 bases between. Germline V CDR1 and CDR2: SGHRS, YFSETQ. The CDR3 contains 15 residues. CDR3 coding DNA: TGCGCCAGCAGCTTCGGGCAGCACATGAACACTGAAGCTTTCTTT. This sequence encodes CASSFGQHMNTEAFF.

There are a few counts of this clonotype. The V and J genes are TRBV7-3 and TRBJ2-7; D is undetermined. Germline CDR1 reads SGHTA; CDR2 reads FQGTGA. This CDR3 region has 15 residues. V dropped 1 base and J dropped 7 bases, with 17 bases sitting between them. Here the CDR3 DNA reads TGTGCCAGCAGCTTAAGTGTGACAAGGTTAAGTGAGCAGTACTTC. As protein: CASSLSVTRLSEQYF.

The chain has TRBV10-3 and TRBJ2-1; D ambiguous. This CDR3 is 13 amino acids long. Germline V lookup: CDR1 ENHRY, CDR2 SYGVKD. V was clipped by 6 bases and J by 6 bases, with 12 bases between them. Written as DNA, the CDR3 is TGTGCCATCAGCGAAGACAAGTTCAATGAGCAGTTCTTC. Translated: CAISEDKFNEQFF.

The V call is TRBV2, the J call TRBJ2-1, with 7 bases that match TRBD2. The CDR3 extends over 15 amino acids. Per the germline V gene, CDR1 is SNHLY and CDR2 is FYNNEI. V was clipped by 4 bases and J by 6 bases; unmatched bases: 9. The chain's CDR3 is CASSATSVRGNEQFF. The CDR3 coding sequence is TGTGCCAGCAGTGCCACTAGCGTCCGAGGCAATGAGCAGTTCTTC.

This chain's CDR3 is CASSLLGPGQGGTPLHF. In DNA, the CDR3 is TGTGCCAGCAGTTTATTGGGCCCCGGACAGGGAGGCACACCCCTCCACTTT. V gene TRBV12-3 or TRBV12-4 combines with J gene TRBJ1-6, with 8 bases matching TRBD1. The CDR3 is 17 residues long. J was trimmed by 11 bases and V by 2 bases; bases with no gene match: 14.

This clonotype has only a few counts. The chain has TRBV10-3 and TRBJ1-4; D not resolved. CDR3 length equals 17 residues. Trimming left V 4 bases short and J 0 bases short, with 15 bases between. Germline lookup yields CDR1 ENHRY and CDR2 SYGVKD. The CDR3 protein is CAISVTSVGATNEKLFF. The CDR3 DNA follows: TGTGCCATCAGTGTTACATCGGTCGGGGCAACTAATGAAAAACTGTTTTTT.

The table lists this clonotype with many counts. V is TRBV10-2 and J is TRBJ2-7; 9 nucleotides line up with TRBD1. The CDR3 has 15 amino acids. Germline V lookup: CDR1 WSHSY, CDR2 SAAADI. The V segment lost 1 base and the J segment 3 bases; nucleotides outside the gene matches: 4. CDR3 amino acids: CASSEYGTGLYEQYF. CDR3 in DNA: TGCGCCAGCAGTGAGTACGGGACAGGGCTCTACGAGCAGTACTTC.

The chain couples TRBV10-3 to TRBJ2-1, with TRBD1 matching 10 bases. The V gene end was trimmed by 5 bases and the J gene end by 10 bases; junction bases not matched to a gene: 5. The germline V gene has CDR1 ENHRY and CDR2 SYGVKD. This CDR3 spans 13 amino acids. The CDR3: CAISRDRGWEQFF. The CDR3 DNA reads TGTGCCATCAGTAGGGACAGGGGATGGGAGCAGTTCTTC.

V usage is TRBV28 and J usage is TRBJ2-5; no firm D call. V was clipped by 6 bases and J by 5 bases, with 16 bases between them. Looked up from germline, CDR1 is MDHEN and CDR2 is SYDVKM. The CDR3 is 14 amino acids. The DNA of the CDR3 is TGTGCCAGCAGCTTAGCATCAGTATTGGAGACCCAGTACTTC. It is translated as CASSLASVLETQYF.

This clonotype showed up many times. The chain is built from TRBV7-9 and TRBJ1-5; D is unclear. Trimming took 1 base from V and 4 from J, leaving 11 bases between them. The CDR3 covers 15 residues. Germline assignment: CDR1 SEHNR and CDR2 FQNEAQ (reference sequence). The CDR3 spells CASSLGAGPNQPQHF. The DNA of the CDR3 is TGTGCCAGCAGCTTAGGCGCAGGACCTAATCAGCCCCAGCATTTT.

The chain carries TRBV20-1 and TRBJ2-7; 12 nucleotides match TRBD2. CDR1 is DFQATT, CDR2 SNEGSKA, per germline (reference sequence). CDR3 length: 17 amino acids. With V trimmed by 0 bases and J by 0 bases, 6 bases remained unmatched. In DNA form, the CDR3 reads TGCAGTGCTAGAGAAGGACTAGCGGGGTCTTTCTCCTACGAGCAGTACTTC. Protein sequence: CSAREGLAGSFSYEQYF.